These 25 T cell receptor beta chains were all obtained from the same sample, sequenced in a study of T-cell reconstitution after alpha-beta-depleted transplantation in children. Unique molecular identifiers were incorporated during preparation of the TCRbeta library. From the PCR reads, TCRdb called clonotypes with MiXCR, one entry per CDR3 protein. The table has 500,000 to 600,000 distinct CDR3 sequences, 18% seen once; the top ten hold more than 2.5%. The sample here was PBMCs from the stem cell graft donor, taken from the stem cell graft. These receptors were taken from a human donor who donated a stem cell graft to a child with acute lymphoblastic leukemia.

A few counts support this clonotype. V is TRBV11-2 and J is TRBJ2-3; D is tentatively TRBD1 or TRBD2 (5 bases each). The germline gives CDR1 SGHAT, CDR2 FQNNGV. The CDR3 has 15 amino acids. Trimming took 5 bases from V and 4 from J, leaving 16 bases between them. CDR3 in DNA: TGTGCCAGCAGCGTCCCAGGGAAGAGGGCAGATACGCAGTATTTT. This translates into CASSVPGKRADTQYF.

This clonotype was counted between two and nine times. This rearrangement joins TRBV7-9 to TRBJ2-3; D is ambiguous. The germline V gene has CDR1 SEHNR and CDR2 FQNEAQ (reference sequence). V lost 8 bases to trimming and J lost 3 bases, with 18 bases between them. There are 15 residues in the CDR3. The CDR3 region is CASPSGGEETDTQYF. CDR3 nucleotides: TGTGCCAGCCCCTCGGGCGGAGAGGAAACAGATACGCAGTATTTT.

The J gene is TRBJ2-7, the V gene TRBV7-6; D might be TRBD1 (7 bases). The CDR3 sequence is 17 residues long. The ends were cut back, 4 bases at V and 9 bases at J, with 28 bases in the middle. Germline V lookup: CDR1 SGHVS, CDR2 FNYEAQ. CDR3 amino acids: CASSSDGAVHPQGGQYF. CDR3 coding DNA: TGTGCCAGCAGCTCCGATGGAGCGGTCCACCCCCAGGGGGGGCAGTACTTC.

This clonotype came up many times. The chain couples TRBV5-1 to TRBJ2-6, with D possibly TRBD2 on 5 matching bases. Looked up from germline, CDR1 is SGHRS and CDR2 is YFSETQ. Trimming pared 0 bases from V and 2 bases from J, leaving 6 bases between. The CDR3 spans 15 residues. The CDR3 bases are TGCGCCAGCAGCTTGGCGGGGACTGGGGCCAACGTCCTGACTTTC. This codes for CASSLAGTGANVLTF.

The V gene is TRBV5-1, the J gene TRBJ2-3; D is uncertain. The CDR3 is 16 residues long. V lost 0 bases, J lost 6 bases, and 17 bases lay in between. Germline CDR1 and CDR2: SGHRS and YFSETQ. The CDR3 loop reads CASSLDGAGPVDTQYF. For the CDR3, the DNA is TGCGCCAGCAGCTTGGACGGCGCCGGCCCCGTTGATACGCAGTATTTT. Full variable domain (rest looked up from reference TRBV5-1 and TRBJ2-3): KAGVTQTPRYLIKTRGQQVTLSCSPISGHRSVSWYQQTPGQGLQFLFEYFSETQRNKGNFPGRFSGRQFSNSRSEMNVSTLELGDSALYLCASSLDGAGPVDTQYFGPGTRLTVL.

With respect to this clonotype: A much bigger clone sits one base away, suggesting this may be a read error. The J gene is TRBJ2-4, the V gene TRBV5-1; 8 bases match TRBD1. The CDR3 is 14 residues long. Per the germline V gene, CDR1 is SGHRS and CDR2 is YFSETQ. J was trimmed by 12 bases and V by 4 bases; bases with no gene match: 12. In DNA, the CDR3 is TGCGCCAGCAGCGGGGCGACAGGGGCGGACAGTCAGTACTTC. Translation gives CASSGATGADSQYF.

This clonotype was picked up a small number of times. CDR3 sequence: CSAREQGSLTEAFF. In nucleotides, the CDR3 is TGCAGTGCTAGAGAGCAGGGATCCCTCACTGAAGCTTTCTTT. This chain connects TRBV20-1 to TRBJ1-1; the D gene is possibly TRBD1 (5 bases). V was shortened by 0 bases and J by 4 bases, with 12 bases between the two germline ends. CDR3 length: 14 residues. CDR1 DFQATT and CDR2 SNEGSKA come from the germline V gene (reference sequence).

The chain links TRBV4-2 to TRBJ2-1; possibly TRBD1 or TRBD2 for D (5 bases each). The CDR3 is made up of 14 amino acids. V shed 3 bases and J shed 2 bases, with 8 bases lying between them. CDR1 is LGHNA, CDR2 YNFKEQ, per germline. CDR3 in amino acids: CASSHGDPYNEQFF. CDR3 nucleotides: TGTGCCAGCAGCCATGGGGACCCCTACAATGAGCAGTTCTTC.

This clonotype was detected a few times. This rearrangement joins TRBV12-3 or TRBV12-4 to TRBJ2-3; possible D gene TRBD2, 6 bases. V was pared by 4 bases and J by 6 bases, with 8 bases between. The CDR3 is 12 residues long. DNA for the CDR3: TGTGCCAGCAGTTGGACTACCGATACGCAGTATTTT. It translates to CASSWTTDTQYF.

V gene TRBV20-1 combines with J gene TRBJ2-1; perhaps TRBD1 as D (5 bases). The germline V gene encodes CDR1 DFQATT and CDR2 SNEGSKA (reference sequence). The CDR3 contains 14 residues. Trimming pared 2 bases from V and 4 bases from J, leaving 12 bases between. CDR3 sequence: CSARRRAQYNEQFF. As DNA, the CDR3 is TGCAGTGCTAGACGCAGGGCCCAGTACAATGAGCAGTTCTTC.

This clonotype was seen a handful of times. The gene calls are TRBV10-3 and TRBJ2-1, with D uncertain. V lost 2 bases and J lost 4, with 9 bases in between. The V gene's germline CDR1 is ENHRY and CDR2 SYGVKD. The CDR3 runs to 14 residues. CDR3 DNA sequence: TGTGCCATCAGTGAGGGAGAGACGTACAATGAGCAGTTCTTC. It encodes CAISEGETYNEQFF.

The V and J genes are TRBV2 and TRBJ2-7, with TRBD2 identical over 12 bases. CDR3 length: 14 amino acids. CDR1 is SNHLY and CDR2 is FYNNEI in the germline V gene. V was clipped by 8 bases and J by 6 bases; unmatched bases: 8. The CDR3 DNA is TGTGCCAGCCGAGGACTAGCGGGACCTCTCGAGCAGTACTTC. Translating it yields CASRGLAGPLEQYF.

This clonotype was observed a few times. The CDR3 coding sequence is TGTGCCAGCAGCGCACAGGGGGGGGGATCTGAAGCTTTCTTT. Translated: CASSAQGGGSEAFF. The rearrangement uses TRBV7-3 and TRBJ1-1, with 8 positions matching TRBD1. CDR3 length: 14 amino acids. CDR1 SGHTA and CDR2 FQGTGA come from the germline V gene. Losses at the gene ends were 5 bases for V and 6 bases for J; bases not matched to a gene: 8.

This chain uses TRBV5-1 with TRBJ2-7, with a tentative D call TRBD1 (5 bases). Germline V gene data show CDR1 as SGHRS and CDR2 as YFSETQ. This CDR3 is 14 amino acids long. V lost 4 bases and J 0 bases, leaving 11 bases between the germline ends. Written as DNA, the CDR3 is TGCGCCAGCAGCCCGGACACGAGCTCCTACGAGCAGTACTTC. It specifies CASSPDTSSYEQYF.

For the CDR3, the DNA is TGCGCCAGCAGCTCGGGACTCGACCAAGAGACCCAGTACTTC. Translation gives CASSSGLDQETQYF. The chain links TRBV5-1 to TRBJ2-5, with a weak D call TRBD2 (6 bases). Between the trimmed V and J ends, which lost 3 bases and 0 bases, there was a span of 9 bases. Germline V gives CDR1 SGHRS, CDR2 YFSETQ. This CDR3 is 14 amino acids long.

The rearrangement joins TRBV6-1 to TRBJ2-1; D tentatively fits TRBD1 or TRBD2 (5 bases each). Germline loops: CDR1 MNHNS, CDR2 SASEGT. V was cut by 9 bases and J by 9 bases, with 18 bases left in between. This CDR3 spans 13 amino acids. The CDR3, as DNA: TGTGCCAGTCAGGGAGACGGGGTCGGTGAGCAGTTCTTC. This gives the protein CASQGDGVGEQFF.

This clonotype was found a few times. The chain joins TRBV5-1 to TRBJ2-2; TRBD1 matches 8 bases. CDR1 and CDR2 from the germline V gene are SGHRS and YFSETQ. This CDR3 has 15 residues. With V trimmed by 4 bases and J by 5 bases, 7 bases remained unmatched. This chain's CDR3 is CASSLGQATTGELFF. The CDR3 DNA is TGCGCCAGCAGCCTGGGACAGGCAACGACCGGGGAGCTGTTTTTT.

The chain recombines TRBV6-5 with TRBJ2-7; tentatively, D is TRBD1 (6 bases). V lost 0 bases, J lost 2 bases, and 11 bases lay in between. CDR1 is MNHEY and CDR2 is SVGAGI in the germline V gene. The CDR3 is 15 residues long. The CDR3 sequence is CASSYSGQIPYEQYF. The CDR3 DNA reads TGTGCCAGCAGTTACTCGGGACAAATTCCCTACGAGCAGTACTTC.

V and J are TRBV11-2 and TRBJ1-4; D might be TRBD1 (5 bases). Germline V lookup: CDR1 SGHAT, CDR2 FQNNGV. The CDR3 has 15 residues. V was cut by 5 bases and J by 2 bases, with 12 bases left in between. The CDR3 DNA is TGTGCCAGCAGCCCGGGGGAAGCCACTAATGAAAAACTGTTTTTT. Translated: CASSPGEATNEKLFF.

This clonotype was seen only a few times. The chain is built from TRBV5-1 and TRBJ1-3, with 7 bases aligning to TRBD1. J lost 0 bases, V lost 2 bases, and 8 bases had no gene match. This CDR3 is built from 17 residues. The germline V gene has CDR1 SGHRS and CDR2 YFSETQ. CDR3 coding DNA: TGCGCCAGCAGCTTACGAGGACAGGATTTCTCTGGAAACACCATATATTTT. Protein product: CASSLRGQDFSGNTIYF.

This clonotype was seen only a few times. This chain connects TRBV29-1 to TRBJ1-5; 9 nucleotides align to TRBD1. Germline CDR1 is SQVTM and CDR2 is ANQGSEA. V lost 6 bases, J lost 6 bases, and 6 bases stayed unmatched. The length of the CDR3 is 13 residues. The CDR3 loop reads CSVGTGRSQPQHF. The CDR3 nucleotides are TGCAGCGTCGGGACAGGGAGGTCTCAGCCCCAGCATTTT.

In its sample, this clonotype was seen many times. V usage is TRBV21-1 and J usage is TRBJ1-5; the listed D gene, TRBD1, was not tested against the DNA. TRBV21-1 is designated a pseudogene. The CDR3 sequence is 16 residues long. CDR3 sequence (DNA): TGTGCCAGCAGCAAAAGGGAGACAGGCAACAATCAGCCCCAGCATTTT. It is translated as CASSKRETGNNQPQHF.

This chain links TRBV6-1 with TRBJ2-7, with D possibly TRBD2 on 5 matching bases. CDR1 and CDR2 (germline): MNHNS, SASEGT. The V end was cut by 7 bases, the J end by 3 bases, with 13 bases between. CDR3 length: 13 amino acids. For the CDR3, the DNA is TGTGCCAGCACCGCCCCGGGAAGCTACGAGCAGTACTTC. Protein sequence: CASTAPGSYEQYF.

V usage is TRBV20-1 and J usage is TRBJ2-7; 13 bases are a match to TRBD2. V dropped 3 bases and J dropped 4; count of bases not matched to a gene: 3. This CDR3 spans 14 amino acids. CDR1 is DFQATT and CDR2 is SNEGSKA in the germline V gene (reference sequence). CDR3 sequence (DNA): TGCAGTGCTAGGTTGGGACTAGCGGGATACGAGCAGTACTTC. Translating gives CSARLGLAGYEQYF.

There are a few counts of this clonotype. The chain carries TRBV7-9 and TRBJ2-4; no reliable D call. V shed 1 base and J shed 5 bases, with 3 bases lying between them. The CDR3 spans 12 residues. In germline, CDR1 is SEHNR, CDR2 FQNEAQ (reference sequence). CDR3 in DNA: TGTGCCAGCAGCTTAGTTGAAAACATTCAGTACTTC. Protein product: CASSLVENIQYF.